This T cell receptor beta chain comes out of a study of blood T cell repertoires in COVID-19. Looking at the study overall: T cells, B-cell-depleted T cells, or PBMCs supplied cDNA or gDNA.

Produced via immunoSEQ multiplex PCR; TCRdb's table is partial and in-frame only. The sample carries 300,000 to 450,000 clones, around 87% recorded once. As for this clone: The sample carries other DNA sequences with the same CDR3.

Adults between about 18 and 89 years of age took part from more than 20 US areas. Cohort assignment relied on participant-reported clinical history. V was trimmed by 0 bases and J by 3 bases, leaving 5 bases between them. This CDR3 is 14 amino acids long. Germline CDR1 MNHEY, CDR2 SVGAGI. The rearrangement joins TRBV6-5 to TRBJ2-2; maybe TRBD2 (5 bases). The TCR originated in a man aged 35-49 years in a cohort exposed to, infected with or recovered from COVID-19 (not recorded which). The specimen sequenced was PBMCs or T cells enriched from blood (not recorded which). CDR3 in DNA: TGTGCCAGCAGTTACTCGCGGGACACCGGGGAGCTGTTTTTT. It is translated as CASSYSRDTGELFF.